These 17 T cell receptor beta chains were all obtained from the same sample, sequenced in a study of neurological immune-mediated disorders. TCRdb passed the 5' RACE reads through MiXCR, listing each CDR3 protein once. The table has 110,000 or so distinct CDR3 sequences, about 3.2% seen once. Material for sequencing was PBMCs. These receptors originate from a woman under 40 with multiple sclerosis.

This clonotype has only a few counts. The chain is built from TRBV3-1 and TRBJ2-1; 9 bases map to TRBD1. The CDR3 consists of 17 residues. With 0 bases clipped from V and 3 bases from J, the junction kept 6 bases outside the gene matches. Germline loops: CDR1 LGHDT, CDR2 YNNKEL (reference sequence). CDR3 sequence reads: CASSQESPGQGYNEQFF. The CDR3 DNA follows: TGTGCCAGCAGCCAAGAATCTCCGGGACAGGGCTACAATGAGCAGTTCTTC.

This clonotype was recorded many times. The V gene is TRBV5-1, the J gene TRBJ1-1; 9 nucleotides agree with TRBD1. V trimming: 2 bases; J trimming: 6 bases; junction bases outside the gene matches: 8. The CDR3 is 15 amino acids. Germline CDR1 is SGHRS and CDR2 is YFSETQ. CDR3 in amino acids: CASSFTGTGYAEAFF. CDR3 sequence (DNA): TGCGCCAGCAGCTTTACCGGGACAGGGTACGCTGAAGCTTTCTTT.

The chain links TRBV4-3 to TRBJ2-2, with D unresolved. Germline assignment: CDR1 LGHNA and CDR2 YSLEER. The CDR3 covers 13 residues. The CDR3 spells CATNNANTGELFF. The CDR3 DNA is TGCGCTACGAACAACGCGAACACCGGGGAGCTGTTTTTT.

This clonotype was counted only a few times. The junction shows a germline mismatch at one end, possibly a read error. The V call is TRBV7-2, the J call TRBJ2-7; D gene uncertain. Germline CDR1 is SGHTA and CDR2 is FQGNSA. The CDR3 loop spans 11 amino acids. CDR3 nucleotide sequence: TGTGCCAGCAGCCCCGCACGGGTTCCCACCTTC. Translating gives CASSPARVPTF.

This clonotype was found many times. This chain links TRBV7-2 with TRBJ2-1; D unresolved. Germline V gene lookup returns CDR1 SGHTA and CDR2 FQGNSA. CDR3 length equals 15 residues. Trimming cost V 1 base and J 4 bases, with 11 bases left between them. CDR3 in amino acids: CASSLEAETYNEQFF. For the CDR3, the DNA is TGTGCCAGCAGCTTAGAGGCGGAGACGTACAATGAGCAGTTCTTC. Based on the CDR3 plus reference TRBV7-2 and TRBJ2-1, the full variable domain is GAGVSQSPSNKVTEKGKDVELRCDPISGHTALYWYRQSLGQGLEFLIYFQGNSAPDKSGLPSDRFSAERTGGSVSTLTIQRTQQEDSAVYLCASSLEAETYNEQFFGPGTRLTVL.

This clonotype turned up a few times. The V and J genes are TRBV6-5 and TRBJ2-3; maybe TRBD2 (6 bases). The V and J ends lost 5 bases and 1 base respectively, with 13 bases between them. This CDR3 region has 15 residues. CDR1 is MNHEY, CDR2 SVGAGI, per germline. This CDR3 reads CASSRRDPGTDTQYF. CDR3 bases: TGTGCCAGCAGTAGGCGGGACCCGGGCACAGATACGCAGTATTTT.

V is TRBV12-3 or TRBV12-4 and J is TRBJ2-5; possibly TRBD1 or TRBD2 for D (6 bases each). Trimming pared 4 bases from V and 1 base from J, leaving 19 bases between. The CDR3 loop spans 17 amino acids. The CDR3 reads CASSSPRGRGTQETQYF. CDR3 DNA: TGTGCCAGCAGTTCCCCCCGGGGGCGGGGAACCCAAGAGACCCAGTACTTC.

In its sample, this clonotype was seen many times. The chain has TRBV12-3 or TRBV12-4 and TRBJ2-2; D gene ambiguous. The CDR3 is 15 amino acids. Trimming pared 8 bases from V and 2 bases from J, leaving 15 bases between. The CDR3 is CASAYRRPNTGELFF. In DNA, the CDR3 is TGTGCCAGCGCCTATCGGCGCCCAAACACCGGGGAGCTGTTTTTT.

This clonotype has at least ten counts. The chain couples TRBV7-2 to TRBJ2-7; D is uncertain. There are 13 residues in the CDR3. The V end was cut by 1 base, the J end by 2 bases, with 6 bases between. CDR1 and CDR2 from the germline V gene are SGHTA and FQGNSA. The CDR3 spells CASSLVNPYEQYF. DNA of the CDR3: TGTGCCAGCAGCTTAGTCAATCCCTACGAGCAGTACTTC.

This clonotype has ten or more counts. The chain carries TRBV20-1 and TRBJ1-3; D might be TRBD1 (6 bases). Trimming left V 1 base short and J 0 bases short, with 16 bases between. This CDR3 has 17 amino acids. From germline, CDR1 is DFQATT and CDR2 SNEGSKA (reference sequence). The CDR3 DNA is TGCAGTGCTAGAGGCGGGTGGGGGGCCCTCTCTGGAAACACCATATATTTT. Its protein product is CSARGGWGALSGNTIYF.

Ten or more counts support this clonotype. The chain links TRBV10-1 to TRBJ2-3; D may correspond to TRBD1 or TRBD2 (5 bases each). Looked up from germline, CDR1 is WNHNN and CDR2 is SYGVQD (reference sequence). V dropped 3 bases and J dropped 5 bases, with 15 bases sitting between them. This CDR3 has 15 amino acids. The CDR3 loop reads CASSDGGAAGDTQYF. In DNA form, the CDR3 reads TGCGCCAGCAGTGATGGGGGAGCGGCGGGAGATACGCAGTATTTT.

This clonotype was seen ten or more times. This rearrangement joins TRBV10-3 to TRBJ2-5, with 10 nucleotides matching TRBD2. Germline V gene sequence: CDR1 ENHRY, CDR2 SYGVKD. J lost 0 bases, V lost 0 bases, and 13 bases had no gene match. The CDR3 has 20 residues. CDR3 DNA: TGTGCCATCAGTGAGTCGGGTGCTAGCGGGAGTCCACCCTACCAAGAGACCCAGTACTTC. It encodes CAISESGASGSPPYQETQYF.

The J gene is TRBJ2-7, the V gene TRBV7-7; D perhaps matches TRBD1 (6 bases). Trimming left V 5 bases short and J 0 bases short, with 14 bases between. The germline CDR1 and CDR2 sequences are SSHAT and FNYEAQ (reference sequence). The CDR3 loop spans 15 amino acids. The CDR3 nucleotides read TGTGCCAGCAGCCTAAGTCGGGACACCTCCTACGAGCAGTACTTC. This gives the protein CASSLSRDTSYEQYF.

This clonotype was counted ten times or more. V and J are TRBV6-5 and TRBJ1-5; D unclear. The germline V gene has CDR1 MNHEY and CDR2 SVGAGI. The ends were cut back, 0 bases at V and 7 bases at J, with 10 bases in the middle. This CDR3 region has 14 residues. The CDR3 loop reads CASSYSGPGQPQHF. CDR3 nucleotides: TGTGCCAGCAGTTACTCTGGCCCCGGGCAGCCCCAGCATTTT.

In this sample, this clonotype turned up many times. V and J are TRBV7-9 and TRBJ1-1; 9 bases are a match to TRBD1. J lost 0 bases, V lost 5 bases, and 7 bases had no gene match. The CDR3 is 16 amino acids. CDR1 and CDR2 (germline): SEHNR, FQNEAQ (reference sequence). CDR3 sequence reads: CASSQTGTGLNTEAFF. CDR3 coding DNA: TGTGCCAGCAGCCAAACTGGGACAGGGTTGAACACTGAAGCTTTCTTT.

In its sample, this clonotype was seen many times. The chain carries TRBV6-6 and TRBJ2-3, with 8 bases matching TRBD2. The CDR3 is 17 residues long. J lost 1 base, V lost 2 bases, and 8 bases had no gene match. Germline V CDR1 and CDR2: MNHNY, SVGAGI (reference sequence). DNA of the CDR3: TGTGCCAGCAGTTACACTAATCTAGCGGGCCGCACAGATACGCAGTATTTT. This sequence encodes CASSYTNLAGRTDTQYF.

This clonotype was detected many times. This chain uses TRBV9 with TRBJ1-6; D gene ambiguous. Trimming took 4 bases from V and 0 from J, leaving 11 bases between them. CDR1 and CDR2 from the germline V gene are SGDLS and YYNGEE. The CDR3 consists of 16 residues. The CDR3 coding sequence is TGTGCCAGCAGCCCCACGGCGAGCTCCTATAATTCACCCCTCCACTTT. Translated, it gives CASSPTASSYNSPLHF.